The 26 T cell receptor beta chains reported below all come from one sample, sequenced in a study of CD8+ T cells in alopecia areata. The authors extracted RNA and reverse transcribed it into cDNA as the sequencing template. Here immunoSEQ multiplex PCR was the method, and the copy in TCRdb shows in-frame clones only, minus some. The sample shows around 110,000 clones, none of them appearing just once. The sample comprised lesional skin. Source of these receptors: a C3H/HeJ mouse with alopecia areata. The mouse line has the MHC haplotype H2-k.

On this clone itself: Genes here carry mouse names. The CDR3 goes on 4 residues after the read ends, and that part is filled in from the germline J gene. Additional DNA sequences in this sample encode the identical CDR3. The V call is TRBV19, the J call TRBJ2-3; D is perhaps TRBD2 (6 bases). The CDR3 has 16 amino acids. Deletions cut 0 bases from V and 0 bases from J, with 11 bases between. CDR1 FNHDT and CDR2 SITEND come from the germline V gene (reference sequence). The sequenced CDR3 bases are TGTGCCAGCAGTATAGGGCTGGGGTCTAGTGCAGAA. Protein: CASSIGLGSSAE. The entire CDR3 protein is CASSIGLGSSAETLYF.

This clone has ten or more counts. The genes and germline here are from mouse. The sequenced CDR3 bases are TGCACCTGCAGTGGGACAGGGTCAAACACCGGG. Translated: CTCSGTGSNTG. Given in full, the CDR3 is CTCSGTGSNTGQLYF. V usage is TRBV1 and J usage is TRBJ2-2; 8 positions agree with TRBD1. The read ends 4 residues early relative to the CDR3; the germline J gene fills the gap. CDR1 and CDR2 from the germline V gene are NSQYPW and LRSPGD (reference sequence). The CDR3 runs 15 residues. Trimming at V came to 4 bases and at J to 0 bases, leaving 1 base not matched to a gene.

This clone has a handful of counts. Any gene name here is a mouse gene name. The CDR3 goes on 4 residues after the read ends, and that part is filled in from the germline J gene. The J gene is TRBJ2-4, the V gene TRBV1; TRBD2 matches at 12 bases. Germline lookup yields CDR1 NSQYPW and CDR2 LRSPGD (reference sequence). The CDR3 has 17 residues. V trimming: 3 bases; J trimming: 0 bases; junction bases outside the gene matches: 4. This chain's CDR3 is CTCSAPGLGGSQNTLYF. CDR3 DNA (partial): TGCACCTGCAGTGCGCCTGGACTGGGGGGGAGTCAAAAC.

This clone was observed a handful of times. Gene names are the mouse ones. The sequenced part of the CDR3 DNA is TGTGCCAGCAGTGATGCACCAGGTAGTGCAGAA. It specifies CASSDAPGSAE. The full CDR3 sequence reads CASSDAPGSAETLYF. The chain combines TRBV13-1 with TRBJ2-3, with D unclear. The read terminates 4 residues before the CDR3 end, so the remaining end is supplied by the germline J gene. Germline V CDR1 and CDR2: NSHNY, SYGAGN. The V and J ends lost 0 bases and 0 bases respectively, with 8 bases between them. The CDR3 runs 15 residues.

Concerning this clone itself: A mismatch at residue 10 separates the TCRdb protein from the translated DNA, so the protein presented here was translated from the DNA. The listed genes are named as in mouse. The CDR3 here is CTCSALTGNTLYF. The CDR3 bases that were read are TGCACCTGCAGTGCCCTGACTGGAAATACG. J is TRBJ1-3 and V is TRBV1; unclear D gene. The read terminates 3 residues ahead of where the CDR3 ends, so the germline J gene completes it. The CDR3 consists of 13 residues. Germline V gene sequence: CDR1 NSQYPW, CDR2 LRSPGD (reference sequence). The ends were cut back, 3 bases at V and 2 bases at J, with 5 bases in the middle.

The table lists this clone with a few counts. Any gene name here is a mouse gene name. The sequenced fragment ends 4 residues before the CDR3 boundary, so the rest is inferred from the germline J gene. The chain has TRBV19 and TRBJ2-1, with 7 bases lining up with TRBD2. Germline V gene data show CDR1 as FNHDT and CDR2 as SITEND (reference sequence). This CDR3 is 14 amino acids long. J gave up 1 base and V 6 bases, and 4 bases lay outside the gene matches. The CDR3 DNA, read in part, is TGTGCCAGCAAAACTGGGGAGAACTATGCT. Translating gives CASKTGENYA. Given in full, the CDR3 is CASKTGENYAEQFF. The whole variable domain, filled in from reference TRBV19 and TRBJ2-1, reads GGIITQTPKFLIGQEGQKLTLKCQQNFNHDTMYWYRQDSGKGLRLIYYSITENDLQKGDLSEGYDASREKKSSFSLTVTSAQKNEMAVFLCASKTGENYAEQFFGPGTRLTVL.

This clone was seen more than once but under ten times. Gene labels here are mouse ones. Read coverage stops 4 residues before the CDR3 terminus; the germline J gene supplies the remainder. Additional DNA sequences in this sample encode the identical CDR3. The chain has TRBV19 and TRBJ2-1; maybe TRBD1 (5 bases). Trimming pared 5 bases from V and 4 bases from J, leaving 10 bases between. The CDR3 sequence is 13 residues long. Germline-derived CDR1 and CDR2 are FNHDT and SITEND (reference sequence). CDR3 DNA (partial): TGTGCCAGCAGCCCAGACAGATATGCT. It is translated as CASSPDRYA. The whole CDR3 protein reads CASSPDRYAEQFF. The whole variable domain, filled in from reference TRBV19 and TRBJ2-1, reads GGIITQTPKFLIGQEGQKLTLKCQQNFNHDTMYWYRQDSGKGLRLIYYSITENDLQKGDLSEGYDASREKKSSFSLTVTSAQKNEMAVFLCASSPDRYAEQFFGPGTRLTVL.

This clone turned up a few times. Mouse gene names and germline throughout. The read ends 4 residues early relative to the CDR3; the germline J gene fills the gap. The V call is TRBV19, the J call TRBJ2-5; 7 bases match TRBD1. The CDR3 loop spans 14 amino acids. Trimming at V came to 5 bases and at J to 1 base, leaving 4 bases not matched to a gene. CDR1 and CDR2 (germline): FNHDT, SITEND (reference sequence). The DNA read from the CDR3 is TGTGCCAGCAGGAGGGGGACAGACCAAGAC. Translation: CASRRGTDQD. The whole CDR3 region reads CASRRGTDQDTQYF. Based on the CDR3 plus reference TRBV19 and TRBJ2-5, the full variable domain is GGIITQTPKFLIGQEGQKLTLKCQQNFNHDTMYWYRQDSGKGLRLIYYSITENDLQKGDLSEGYDASREKKSSFSLTVTSAQKNEMAVFLCASRRGTDQDTQYFGPGTRLLVL.

About this clone itself: Mouse gene names apply. The read finishes 4 residues shy of the CDR3 end, and the germline J gene is used to complete it. The chain employs TRBV1 and TRBJ2-2, with 8 bases lining up with TRBD1. The junction had 9 bases not matched to a gene; V was cut back by 5 bases and J by 4 bases. There are 16 residues in the CDR3. In germline, CDR1 is NSQYPW, CDR2 LRSPGD (reference sequence). The sequenced part of the CDR3 DNA is TGCACCTGCAGTTCCCGGACAGGGACGGGCACCGGG. Its protein product is CTCSSRTGTGTG. The entire CDR3 protein reads CTCSSRTGTGTGQLYF.

As for this clone: The listed genes are named as in mouse. The read comes to an end 4 residues before the CDR3 does, leaving the germline J gene to fill in the end. The V call is TRBV13-2, the J call TRBJ2-5, with a tentative D call TRBD1 (6 bases). The germline V gene encodes CDR1 NNHNN and CDR2 SYGAGS (reference sequence). Trimming shortened V by 0 bases and J by 2 bases, and 10 bases separated the two germline ends. The CDR3 is 15 residues long. The CDR3 bases that were read are TGTGCCAGCGGTGATGCCAGGGGAACCCAAGAC. It encodes CASGDARGTQD. Given in full, the CDR3 is CASGDARGTQDTQYF.

Regarding this clone: Mouse germline and gene names are used. Read data end 4 residues before the CDR3 end; the end is taken from the germline J gene. V gene TRBV13-3 combines with J gene TRBJ1-1; TRBD1 matches 12 bases. Germline V gives CDR1 NNHDY, CDR2 SYVADS. The trim removed 3 bases at V and 4 bases at J, leaving 4 bases unmatched. The CDR3 spans 15 residues. CDR3 amino acids: CASSVGQGAFTEVFF. The DNA read from the CDR3 is TGTGCCAGCAGTGTGGGACAGGGGGCTTTCACA.

About this clone: Gene names refer to mouse genes. The sequenced fragment ends 4 residues before the CDR3 boundary, so the rest is inferred from the germline J gene. The genes are TRBV14 and TRBJ2-3; 9 nucleotides agree with TRBD1. There are 16 residues in the CDR3. V shed 3 bases, J shed 0 bases, and the junction held 5 bases outside the gene matches. CDR1 and CDR2 from the germline V gene are SGHDT and FRDEAV. The part of the CDR3 DNA that was read is TGTGCCAGCAGTTCGGGGACAGGGTTCAGTGCAGAA. Protein sequence: CASSSGTGFSAE. The entire CDR3 sequence reads CASSSGTGFSAETLYF.

In this sample, this clone turned up a few times. Gene labels here are mouse ones. Sequencing ends 4 residues short of the CDR3 end; the germline J gene provides the rest. The chain recombines TRBV1 with TRBJ2-2; TRBD1 aligns across 7 bases. The CDR3 consists of 15 residues. CDR1 and CDR2 (germline): NSQYPW, LRSPGD (reference sequence). The J segment lost 0 bases and the V segment lost 4 bases, leaving 2 bases of the junction unmatched. CDR3 residues: CTCSGDSPNTGQLYF. The sequenced CDR3 bases are TGCACCTGCAGTGGGGACAGTCCAAACACCGGG. The variable domain in full, completed from reference TRBV1 and TRBJ2-2, reads VTLLEQNPRWRLVPRGQAVNLRCILKNSQYPWMSWYQQDLQKQLQWLFTLRSPGDKEVKSLPGADYLATRVTDTELRLQVANMSQGRTLYCTCSGDSPNTGQLYFGEGSKLTVL.

This clone was counted at least ten times. The database protein in TCRdb disagrees with the DNA translation at residue 13; the sequence shown here was translated from the DNA. The gene names given are mouse names. The read ends 3 residues early relative to the CDR3; the germline J gene fills the gap. The chain has TRBV13-3 and TRBJ1-3; a weak D match, TRBD1 (6 bases). This CDR3 is 16 amino acids long. In germline, CDR1 is NNHDY, CDR2 SYVADS. V lost 2 bases and J lost 0, with 12 bases in between. The CDR3 region is CASSEDRKNSGNTLYF. The CDR3 DNA, read in part, is TGTGCCAGCAGTGAGGACAGAAAAAATTCTGGAAATACG.

This clone showed up just a few times. The gene symbols are mouse symbols. The DNA ends 4 residues before the CDR3 does, and the rest of the CDR3 is filled in from the germline J gene. V and J are TRBV19 and TRBJ1-4; TRBD1 is a possible D gene (6 bases). CDR1 and CDR2 (germline): FNHDT, SITEND (reference sequence). CDR3 length equals 14 residues. V lost 6 bases and J lost 3, with 12 bases in between. CDR3 DNA (partial): TGTGCCAGCACCACACAGGGACCCAACGAA. Translated: CASTTQGPNE. The full-length CDR3 reads as CASTTQGPNERLFF.

Notes on this clone: Each gene name is a mouse one. The observed sequence ends 4 residues before the CDR3 terminus, with the missing tail filled in from the germline J gene. The gene calls are TRBV5 and TRBJ2-7; 8 bases fit TRBD1. This CDR3 is built from 14 residues. The germline V gene encodes CDR1 LGHNA and CDR2 YNLKQL (reference sequence). V trimming: 2 bases; J trimming: 2 bases; junction bases outside the gene matches: 2. The part of the CDR3 DNA that was read is TGTGCCAGCAGCCAAAGACAGGGGACCTAT. Amino acids: CASSQRQGTY. The entire CDR3 protein reads CASSQRQGTYEQYF.

This clone came up a few times. Mouse names are used for the genes. Coverage ceases 4 residues before the CDR3 finishes, and the germline J gene fills in the end. The chain is built from TRBV16 and TRBJ2-1; 10 bases fit TRBD1. The CDR3 consists of 14 residues. The germline V gene encodes CDR1 SGHSA and CDR2 FRNQAP. The sequenced part of the CDR3 DNA is TGTGCAAGCAGCTTAGGGACAGGGGGAGCT. As protein: CASSLGTGGA. The full CDR3 sequence reads CASSLGTGGAEQFF.

This clone was counted only a few times. The gene symbols are mouse symbols. With the read ending 4 residues before the CDR3 end, the germline J gene is used to fill in that end. This sequence joins TRBV14 and TRBJ2-5, with 11 positions matching TRBD2. Germline V gives CDR1 SGHDT, CDR2 FRDEAV. The CDR3 totals 16 residues. V was pared by 4 bases and J by 0 bases, with 4 bases of the junction left unmatched. The sequenced part of the CDR3 DNA is TGTGCCAGCAGTGGGGACTGGGGGTTTAACCAAGAC. It is translated as CASSGDWGFNQD. The CDR3 in full is CASSGDWGFNQDTQYF.

Concerning this clone: All gene names here are mouse names. Sequencing ends 4 residues short of the CDR3 end; the germline J gene provides the rest. The gene calls are TRBV13-1 and TRBJ1-1; D may be TRBD1 (5 bases). Germline assignment: CDR1 NSHNY and CDR2 SYGAGN. V gave up 2 bases and J gave up 0 bases, with 8 bases separating them. This CDR3 region has 14 residues. The CDR3 sequence is CASSEGGQNTEVFF. The DNA read from the CDR3 is TGTGCCAGCAGTGAGGGGGGACAGAACACA.

There are a few counts of this clone. Gene and germline names: mouse. The sequenced fragment ends 4 residues before the CDR3 boundary, so the rest is inferred from the germline J gene. This chain connects TRBV17 to TRBJ2-2, with D perhaps TRBD1 (5 bases). Trimming cost V 0 bases and J 4 bases, with 9 bases left between them. The CDR3 contains 15 residues. CDR1 MNHDT and CDR2 YYDKIL come from the germline V gene. CDR3 DNA (partial): TGTGCTAGCAGTAGAGAGAACCAGGGCACCGGG. Amino acids: CASSRENQGTG. The complete CDR3 protein is CASSRENQGTGQLYF.

In regard to this clone: Gene names follow the mouse nomenclature. The read falls 4 residues short of the CDR3 end, and the missing part is taken from the germline J gene. The chain recombines TRBV16 with TRBJ1-1; TRBD1 agrees at 8 bases. CDR1 and CDR2 (germline): SGHSA, FRNQAP. The CDR3 consists of 14 residues. With 3 bases clipped from V and 4 bases from J, the junction kept 4 bases outside the gene matches. This CDR3 reads CASSLAGGATEVFF. The part of the CDR3 DNA that was read is TGTGCAAGCAGCTTGGCAGGGGGCGCCACA.

This clone was detected a few times. Genes and germline are mouse. The read terminates 4 residues ahead of where the CDR3 ends, so the germline J gene completes it. The chain links TRBV13-3 to TRBJ1-1; a weak D match, TRBD1 (6 bases). This CDR3 comprises 15 residues. V was shortened by 3 bases and J by 0 bases, with 12 bases between the two germline ends. Per germline, CDR1 NNHDY and CDR2 SYVADS. The CDR3 sequence: CASSVPGHPNTEVFF. Partial CDR3 DNA: TGTGCCAGCAGTGTCCCGGGACACCCAAACACA.

As to this clone: Mouse names are used for the genes. The CDR3 end lies 4 residues beyond the end of the read and is filled in from the germline J gene. J is TRBJ2-1 and V is TRBV19; TRBD2 matches 9 bases. J lost 2 bases, V lost 6 bases, and 3 bases had no gene match. Germline CDR1 reads FNHDT; CDR2 reads SITEND (reference sequence). CDR3 length: 14 residues. The DNA read from the CDR3 is TGTGCCAGCAATAACTGGGGGGACTATGCT. It codes for CASNNWGDYA. The full CDR3 protein reads CASNNWGDYAEQFF. Filled out from reference TRBV19 and TRBJ2-1, the complete variable domain reads GGIITQTPKFLIGQEGQKLTLKCQQNFNHDTMYWYRQDSGKGLRLIYYSITENDLQKGDLSEGYDASREKKSSFSLTVTSAQKNEMAVFLCASNNWGDYAEQFFGPGTRLTVL.

In its sample, this clone was seen a few times. Each gene name is a mouse one. Sequencing ends 4 residues short of the CDR3 end; the germline J gene provides the rest. The J gene is TRBJ2-4, the V gene TRBV13-3, with TRBD2 matching 7 bases. There are 14 residues in the CDR3. Trimming at V came to 6 bases and at J to 3 bases, leaving 7 bases not matched to a gene. Germline V lookup: CDR1 NNHDY, CDR2 SYVADS. The CDR3 is CASTPGGWQNTLYF. The DNA read from the CDR3 is TGTGCCAGCACCCCGGGGGGGTGGCAAAAC.

For this clone: Gene names denote mouse genes. Read data end 4 residues before the CDR3 end; the end is taken from the germline J gene. This chain uses TRBV1 with TRBJ2-5, with TRBD2 matching 8 bases. The CDR3 runs to 15 residues. Germline CDR1 and CDR2: NSQYPW and LRSPGD (reference sequence). The CDR3 spells CTCSADWGVEDTQYF. The sequenced part of the CDR3 DNA is TGCACCTGCAGTGCAGACTGGGGGGTGGAGGAC.

This clone was detected only a few times. At residue 9, the translated DNA and the protein in TCRdb do not agree; the protein given here is derived from the DNA. Germline and genes: mouse. The sequenced fragment ends 3 residues before the CDR3 boundary, so the rest is inferred from the germline J gene. The rearrangement uses TRBV13-3 and TRBJ1-3, with 8 bases fitting TRBD1. The trim removed 10 bases at V and 2 bases at J, leaving 2 bases unmatched. The CDR3 consists of 12 residues. CDR1 and CDR2 from the germline V gene are NNHDY and SYVADS. The CDR3 region is CAVQGAGNTLYF. CDR3 DNA, as far as it was read: TGTGCCGTACAGGGGGCTGGAAATACG.